The 27 T cell receptor beta chains reported below all come from one sample, sequenced in a study of CD8+ T cells in alopecia areata. Specified treatment: oral pan-JAK inhibitor, 5-10 mg twice daily. After isolation, RNA underwent reverse transcription to generate cDNA as the sequencing template. The data were produced by immunoSEQ multiplex PCR, yet TCRdb's version contains in-frame clones alone and is incomplete. The table records approximately 100,000 clones, 60% of them present only once. The specimen comprised CD8+ T cells sorted from blood, sampled between weeks 55 and 65, from a patient treated with tofacitinib. Receptors originate from a human donor with alopecia areata.

This clone was seen a few times. V and J are TRBV2 and TRBJ1-2; 8 bases agree with TRBD1. The CDR3 length is 14 residues. The germline V gene encodes CDR1 SNHLY and CDR2 FYNNEI. V was pared by 7 bases and J by 6 bases, with 10 bases of the junction left unmatched. CDR3 loop: CASTPGGSSDGYTF. The CDR3 coding sequence is TGTGCCAGCACCCCAGGGGGCTCGTCTGATGGCTACACCTTC.

The chain recombines TRBV10-2 with TRBJ2-5; 7 nucleotides agree with TRBD2. This CDR3 has 14 amino acids. Germline values: CDR1 WSHSY, CDR2 SAAADI. Unmatched junction bases numbered 9, after V lost 6 bases and J lost 5 bases. CDR3 sequence: CASSNHGGGETQYF. The CDR3 coding sequence is TGCGCCAGCAGCAACCACGGGGGAGGGGAGACCCAGTACTTC.

The chain employs TRBV7-9 and TRBJ2-7; 10 bases are a match to TRBD1. The CDR3 length is 18 residues. CDR1 is SEHNR, CDR2 FQNEAQ, per germline (reference sequence). Trimming cost V 6 bases and J 3 bases; bases outside gene matches: 17. The chain's CDR3 is CASSLGPRDGQGDYEQYF. The CDR3 nucleotides read TGTGCCAGCAGTTTGGGGCCCCGTGATGGACAGGGGGACTACGAGCAGTACTTC.

The rearrangement links TRBV7-9 to TRBJ2-1, with 7 bases lining up with TRBD1. The CDR3 is 15 residues long. The ends lost 3 bases at V and 7 bases at J; junction bases unmatched: 9. Germline-derived CDR1 and CDR2 are SEHNR and FQNEAQ (reference sequence). The CDR3 protein is CASSFPRTGGNEQFF. For the CDR3, the DNA is TGTGCCAGCAGCTTCCCCCGGACAGGCGGGAATGAGCAGTTCTTC. The variable domain in full, with the rest retrieved from reference TRBV7-9 and TRBJ2-1, is DTGVSQNPRHKITKRGQNVTFRCDPISEHNRLYWYRQTLGQGPEFLTYFQNEAQLEKSRLLSDRFSAERPKGSFSTLEIQRTEQGDSAMYLCASSFPRTGGNEQFFGPGTRLTVL.

The chain employs TRBV29-1 and TRBJ2-7; possibly TRBD2 for D (5 bases). V gave up 6 bases and J gave up 3 bases, with 18 bases separating them. Germline V gene lookup returns CDR1 SQVTM and CDR2 ANQGSEA. The CDR3 spans 14 residues. CDR3: CSVGDGGKYYEQYF. The CDR3 nucleotides are TGCAGCGTGGGAGACGGCGGAAAATACTACGAGCAGTACTTC.

V is TRBV18 and J is TRBJ1-2; 7 bases line up with TRBD1. Looked up from germline, CDR1 is KGHSH and CDR2 is LQKENI. The CDR3 sequence is 14 residues long. After removal of 1 base from V and 2 bases from J, the junction contained 1 base not matched to a gene. The CDR3 reads CASSPRDSNYGYTF. In DNA form, the CDR3 reads TGTGCCAGCTCACCACGGGACAGCAACTATGGCTACACCTTC.

This clone appeared a few times. The V gene is TRBV18, the J gene TRBJ2-1, with a possible D match to TRBD2 (5 bases). CDR1 KGHSH and CDR2 LQKENI come from the germline V gene. This CDR3 spans 15 amino acids. The V gene lost 3 bases and the J gene lost 3 bases, with 12 bases spanning the gap. The CDR3 is CASSPEGSGYNEQFF. The CDR3 nucleotides are TGTGCCAGCTCACCCGAAGGGAGCGGCTACAATGAGCAGTTCTTC. Filled out from reference TRBV18 and TRBJ2-1, the complete variable domain reads NAGVMQNPRHLVRRRGQEARLRCSPMKGHSHVYWYRQLPEEGLKFMVYLQKENIIDESGMPKERFSAEFPKEGPSILRIQQVVRGDSAAYFCASSPEGSGYNEQFFGPGTRLTVL.

The chain employs TRBV7-9 and TRBJ1-2; D gene ambiguous. Trimming took off 1 base at V and 4 bases at J, with 13 bases between the two ends. The germline V gene has CDR1 SEHNR and CDR2 FQNEAQ (reference sequence). This CDR3 has 15 residues. CDR3 sequence reads: CASSLVGPVGYGYTF. The CDR3 coding sequence is TGTGCCAGCAGCTTAGTGGGTCCTGTGGGCTATGGCTACACCTTC.

This clone has just a few counts. The rearrangement joins TRBV5-1 to TRBJ2-4; TRBD2 agrees at 12 bases. Per the germline V gene, CDR1 is SGHRS and CDR2 is YFSETQ. CDR3 length: 17 residues. V dropped 3 bases and J dropped 0; count of bases not matched to a gene: 4. The CDR3 sequence is CASSSRLAGAAKNIQYF. The CDR3 region has the DNA TGCGCCAGCAGCTCGAGACTAGCGGGGGCAGCCAAAAACATTCAGTACTTC.

The V and J genes are TRBV25-1 and TRBJ2-1, with D unclear. Germline V gives CDR1 MGHDK, CDR2 SYGVNS. Trimming left V 0 bases short and J 7 bases short, with 10 bases between. The CDR3 sequence is 14 residues long. The chain's CDR3 is CASSEYVAENEQFF. CDR3 bases: TGTGCCAGCAGTGAATATGTGGCCGAAAATGAGCAGTTCTTC.

This chain links TRBV4-2 with TRBJ1-4; TRBD1 matches at 7 bases. V dropped 0 bases and J dropped 4; count of bases not matched to a gene: 2. This CDR3 has 15 residues. Germline V gene data show CDR1 as LGHNA and CDR2 as YNFKEQ. CDR3 loop: CASSQEGQSNEKLFF. DNA of the CDR3: TGTGCCAGCAGCCAAGAGGGACAGAGTAATGAAAAACTGTTTTTT.

J is TRBJ2-1 and V is TRBV6-5; 10 bases agree with TRBD1. CDR3 length equals 14 residues. CDR1 MNHEY and CDR2 SVGAGI come from the germline V gene. V shed 2 bases and J 6 bases; nucleotides not matched to a gene: 1. In DNA, the CDR3 is TGTGCCAGCAGTTACGGGACAGGGGTCAATGAGCAGTTCTTC. This gives the protein CASSYGTGVNEQFF.

The chain links TRBV13 to TRBJ1-3, with D possibly TRBD1 on 5 matching bases. Germline V lookup: CDR1 PRHDT, CDR2 FYEKMQ (reference sequence). The CDR3 consists of 16 residues. The ends were cut back, 4 bases at V and 5 bases at J, with 18 bases in the middle. CDR3 loop: CASSSRQLGSRNTIYF. The CDR3 region has the DNA TGTGCCAGCAGCTCACGACAGTTAGGGTCGAGAAACACCATATATTTT.

The chain is built from TRBV6-5 and TRBJ1-2; 9 nucleotides match TRBD1. Germline V gene sequence: CDR1 MNHEY, CDR2 SVGAGI. The J segment lost 7 bases and the V segment lost 4 bases, leaving 7 bases of the junction unmatched. This CDR3 has 14 amino acids. The CDR3 region is CASSSSGTGFGYTF. CDR3 in DNA: TGTGCCAGCAGTTCTTCCGGGACAGGGTTTGGCTACACCTTC.

A few counts support this clone. The J gene is TRBJ2-1, the V gene TRBV30; D call uncertain. This CDR3 has 14 amino acids. Per the germline V gene, CDR1 is GTSNPN and CDR2 is SVGIG (reference sequence). V lost 2 bases and J lost 1, with 9 bases in between. DNA for the CDR3: TGTGCCTGGAGTAAGGGTGGGTCCTACAATGAGCAGTTCTTC. Protein sequence: CAWSKGGSYNEQFF.

The chain employs TRBV29-1 and TRBJ2-1; D is perhaps TRBD1 or TRBD2 (6 bases each). Trimming stripped 3 bases from V and 5 bases from J, with 14 bases between. Germline loops: CDR1 SQVTM, CDR2 ANQGSEA. CDR3 size: 14 residues. Here the CDR3 DNA reads TGCAGCGTTGAGACAGGCGGGGTGAACAATGAGCAGTTCTTC. Translation: CSVETGGVNNEQFF.

This rearrangement joins TRBV9 to TRBJ2-5, with 7 bases that match TRBD2. Trimming at V came to 3 bases and at J to 5 bases, leaving 13 bases not matched to a gene. CDR3 length: 16 residues. Germline CDR1 is SGDLS and CDR2 is YYNGEE. The CDR3: CASSAIQGGRGETQYF. The CDR3 bases are TGTGCCAGCAGCGCTATTCAAGGAGGGCGGGGGGAGACCCAGTACTTC.

This chain connects TRBV30 to TRBJ2-1; D uncertain. The CDR3 is made up of 11 amino acids. Per the germline V gene, CDR1 is GTSNPN and CDR2 is SVGIG (reference sequence). The CDR3 region has the DNA TGTGCTGGTGAGAACCCTAATGAGCAGTTCTTC. Its translation: CAGENPNEQFF.

The chain recombines TRBV4-1 with TRBJ2-5; 8 nucleotides align to TRBD2. V dropped 0 bases and J dropped 6; count of bases not matched to a gene: 18. CDR1 MGHRA and CDR2 YSYEKL come from the germline V gene. This CDR3 has 19 residues. This chain's CDR3 is CASSQEWLAGQRRRKTQYF. In DNA form, the CDR3 reads TGCGCCAGCAGCCAAGAATGGCTAGCGGGCCAACGACGAAGGAAGACCCAGTACTTC.

This clone was detected once. J is TRBJ2-7 and V is TRBV6-5; D uncertain. The CDR3 contains 10 residues. Germline CDR1 MNHEY, CDR2 SVGAGI. Trimming stripped 8 bases from V and 3 bases from J, with 5 bases between. The chain's CDR3 is CASGYYEQYF. The CDR3 DNA reads as TGTGCCAGCGGGTACTACGAGCAGTACTTC.

J is TRBJ2-7 and V is TRBV13; D tentatively fits TRBD1 or TRBD2 (5 bases each). The V end was cut by 3 bases, the J end by 6 bases, with 21 bases between. The V gene's germline CDR1 is PRHDT and CDR2 FYEKMQ (reference sequence). This CDR3 is 16 amino acids long. CDR3 coding DNA: TGTGCCAGCAGCTTTGGGGTGGTGGGGGATCTTGGCGAGCAGTACTTC. Protein product: CASSFGVVGDLGEQYF.

With respect to this clone: At one of its ends the junction is not consistent with the germline gene, which may arise from a read error. The V and J genes are TRBV5-6 and TRBJ1-3, with D uncertain. The CDR3 totals 14 residues. The germline gives CDR1 SGHDT, CDR2 YYEEEE. CDR3 in DNA: TGTGCCAGCACCCCCGGGATCACTGGGAACACCATATATTTT. It encodes CASTPGITGNTIYF.

This clone has only a few counts. The rearrangement joins TRBV2 to TRBJ2-2; 13 nucleotides align to TRBD2. J lost 6 bases, V lost 11 bases, and 0 bases had no gene match. Looked up from germline, CDR1 is SNHLY and CDR2 is FYNNEI. The CDR3 has 12 residues. CDR3 nucleotides: TGTGCCGGACTAGCGGGGGCCGGGGAGCTGTTTTTT. Its protein product is CAGLAGAGELFF.

The chain couples TRBV4-1 to TRBJ2-7, with a possible D match to TRBD1 (6 bases). Between the trimmed V and J ends, which lost 3 bases and 5 bases, there was a span of 14 bases. CDR3 size: 14 residues. From germline, CDR1 is MGHRA and CDR2 YSYEKL. CDR3 DNA sequence: TGCGCCAGCAGCCAGGTACAGGGTTCCGACGAGCAGTACTTC. It encodes CASSQVQGSDEQYF.

This clone was counted a few times. The chain carries TRBV6-5 and TRBJ2-2; 7 bases are a match to TRBD2. Germline CDR1 reads MNHEY; CDR2 reads SVGAGI. The CDR3 is made up of 15 amino acids. After removal of 2 bases from V and 1 base from J, the junction contained 1 base not matched to a gene. The CDR3 is CASSYAGVNTGELFF. CDR3 bases: TGTGCCAGCAGTTACGCGGGGGTGAACACCGGGGAGCTGTTTTTT.

This rearrangement joins TRBV4-1 to TRBJ2-1; 8 bases align to TRBD1. This CDR3 has 16 residues. CDR1 and CDR2 from the germline V gene are MGHRA and YSYEKL. With V trimmed by 1 base and J by 2 bases, 4 bases remained unmatched. The CDR3 DNA reads TGCGCCAGCAGCCAAGGGACAGGGTTTGCCTACAATGAGCAGTTCTTC. Translation gives CASSQGTGFAYNEQFF.

The CDR3, as DNA: TGTGCCAGCAGCTTAGCCCAGGGGGCTCGGGAGCAGTACTTC. Amino acid sequence: CASSLAQGAREQYF. The chain couples TRBV11-2 to TRBJ2-7, with 8 bases that match TRBD1. Germline V gene data show CDR1 as SGHAT and CDR2 as FQNNGV. This CDR3 has 14 amino acids. Trimming took 1 base from V and 7 from J; bases not matched to a gene: 6.